This is a list of T cell receptor beta chains from one sample in a study of blood T cell repertoires in COVID-19. Assay used: immunoSEQ multiplex PCR; TCRdb lists only in-frame clones, some missing. This sample has about 220,000 clones, with under 90% found just once. The sequenced sample was peripheral blood. The origin of the receptors is a man aged 25 to 40 with active or convalescent COVID-19. Each CDR3 is given with its conserved first and last residue. The D gene is left open where the match is weak. Size values are once, few and many counts, or a class for expanded clones, and some rows have none.

NA	TRBD2	TRBV5-5	TRBJ2-5	TGTGCCAGCAGCGGTGGACTAGCGAGTATGGAGACCCAGTACTTC	CASSGGLASMETQYF
NA	NA	TRBV5-8	TRBJ2-1	TGTGCCAGCAGCTTGGAGAGCTCCTACAATGAGCAGTTCTTC	CASSLESSYNEQFF
once	TRBD1	TRBV10-2	TRBJ1-1	TGCGCCAGCAGCGATTACAGGGGGGACACTGAAGCTTTCTTT	CASSDYRGDTEAFF
NA	TRBD2	TRBV6-2/TRBV6-3	TRBJ2-7	TGTGCCAGCAGCCAACTGCGACTAGCTGGAGAGCAGTACTTC	CASSQLRLAGEQYF
NA	NA	TRBV28	TRBJ1-4	TGTGCCAGCCTCAGGGGCTTTAATGAAAAACTGTTTTTT	CASLRGFNEKLFF
once	NA	TRBV4-1	TRBJ2-1	TGCGCCAGCAGCCAAGAATTACATTATGAGCAGTTCTTC	CASSQELHYEQFF
NA	TRBD1	TRBV6-2/TRBV6-3	TRBJ2-7	TGTGCCAGCAGTTACTCAGAGACAGGGGGCTGGGAGCAGTACTTC	CASSYSETGGWEQYF
few	TRBD2	TRBV5-6	TRBJ2-1	TGTGCCAGCAGCTTCAACGGGGGGGTCCAGAGTGAGCAGTTCTTC	CASSFNGGVQSEQFF
NA	NA	TRBV6-5	TRBJ2-7	TGTGCCAGCAGTCGTGACAGGTCCTCCTACGAGCAGTACTTC	CASSRDRSSYEQYF
NA	NA	TRBV7-2	TRBJ2-7	TGTGCCAGCAGCTTAAGTAGGTACGGAGCTTCTCCCTACGAGCAGTACTTC	CASSLSRYGASPYEQYF
NA	NA	TRBV29-1	TRBJ2-2	TGCAGCGTCCGTCGGGGATTGAACACCGGGGAGCTGTTTTTT	CSVRRGLNTGELFF
NA	TRBD1	TRBV30	TRBJ2-7	TGTGCCTGGAGTCCATCAGGGGGCGAGCAGTACTTC	CAWSPSGGEQYF
NA	NA	TRBV7-2	TRBJ1-5	TGTGCCAGCAGCTTAGCTATCGGGGGGGCAAGTTGGAGCAATCAGCCCCAGCATTTT	CASSLAIGGASWSNQPQHF
once	NA	TRBV5-1	TRBJ1-5	TGCGCCAGCAGCTTGGCCGCGGATCAGCCCCAGCATTTT	CASSLAADQPQHF
NA	NA	TRBV12-5	TRBJ2-7	TGTGCTAGTGGTTATCCCGGGACACCATTCGGCGAGCAGTACTTC	CASGYPGTPFGEQYF
NA	NA	TRBV7-2	TRBJ2-1	TGTGCCAGCAGCTTAGACCGGGACTGGGTCACGTATGAGCAGTTCTTC	CASSLDRDWVTYEQFF
NA	TRBD2	TRBV24-1	TRBJ2-1	TGTGCCACCAGTGACCCTACCCGACTAGCGGGAGGGTTGAATGAGCAGTTCTTC	CATSDPTRLAGGLNEQFF
many	NA	TRBV5-4	TRBJ2-1	TGTGCCAGCAGCTTGGATGGCGGGCCCTACAATGAGCAGTTCTTC	CASSLDGGPYNEQFF
NA	NA	TRBV4-3	TRBJ1-4	TGCGCCAGCAGCCAAGGCAGGGTTGAAAAACTGTTTTTT	CASSQGRVEKLFF
NA	TRBD2	TRBV5-6	TRBJ2-3	TGTGCCAGCAGCTTGGCCGGTAGCGGGGGGGCGGATACGCAGTATTTT	CASSLAGSGGADTQYF
NA	NA	TRBV4-1	TRBJ1-2	TGCGCCAGCAGCCAAGGGCGGTGGGAGAACTATGGCTACACCTTC	CASSQGRWENYGYTF
NA	TRBD1	TRBV4-3	TRBJ1-6	TGCGCCAGCAGCCAAGGGACAGGGTCCGGTTCACCCCTCCACTTT	CASSQGTGSGSPLHF
NA	TRBD1	TRBV18	TRBJ2-7	TGTGCCAGCTCACGGGACAGAAGCTACGAGCAGTACTTC	CASSRDRSYEQYF
NA	NA	TRBV5-4	TRBJ1-2	TGTGCCAGCAGCGTCCCCGAGACAAGCTATGGCTACACCTTC	CASSVPETSYGYTF
NA	NA	TRBV7-2	TRBJ1-3	TGTGCCAGCAGTTCAGGGGTGGGAAACACCATATATTTT	CASSSGVGNTIYF
NA	NA	TRBV2	TRBJ1-6	TGTGCCAGTTCCGGGACAATCTATTCACCCCTCCACTTT	CASSGTIYSPLHF
NA	TRBD1	TRBV5-4	TRBJ1-6	TGTGCCAGCAGTTCCCCCGAGGACAGGGGGCAGGTTGATTCACCCCTCCACTTT	CASSSPEDRGQVDSPLHF
NA	NA	TRBV3-1/TRBV3-2	TRBJ2-1	TGTGCCAGCAGCCCACAGCACAATGAGCAGTTCTTC	CASSPQHNEQFF
NA	TRBD2	TRBV29-1	TRBJ2-1	TGCAGCGCCGAGCGGGGCGCCTCCTACAATGAGCAGTTCTTC	CSAERGASYNEQFF
NA	TRBD1	TRBV12-3/TRBV12-4	TRBJ1-1	TGTGCCAGCGCCTACAGGGGGGACACTGAAGCTTTCTTT	CASAYRGDTEAFF
few	NA	TRBV5-6	TRBJ2-1	TGTGCCAGCAGCCATTCGAGCTCCTACAATGAGCAGTTCTTC	CASSHSSSYNEQFF
NA	NA	TRBV28	TRBJ2-2	TGTGCCAGCATCAAATCGGGTACCGGGGAGCTGTTTTTT	CASIKSGTGELFF
NA	NA	TRBV9	TRBJ1-3	TGTGCCAGCAGCGTAGCGGGATTGGATGGAAACACCATATATTTT	CASSVAGLDGNTIYF
once	NA	TRBV9	TRBJ2-3	TGTGCCAGCAGCCCCAGGGGGGCAGGGTATCTTACAGATACGCAGTATTTT	CASSPRGAGYLTDTQYF
once	TRBD1	TRBV9	TRBJ1-2	TGTGCCAGCAGAGCAGACAGGGATGGCTACACCTTC	CASRADRDGYTF
NA	NA	TRBV28	TRBJ1-2	TGTGCCAGCAGTTTAGAACAGCCCTATGGCTACACCTTC	CASSLEQPYGYTF
NA	TRBD1	TRBV5-6	TRBJ1-2	TGTGCCAGCAGCTTGGGACAGGGGGTGGATGGCTACACCTTC	CASSLGQGVDGYTF
NA	TRBD1	TRBV4-1	TRBJ1-1	TGCGCCAGCAGCCCAGGGGGCATGAACACTGAAGCTTTCTTT	CASSPGGMNTEAFF
NA	TRBD1	TRBV30	TRBJ2-3	TGTGCCTGGAGTCTTAACAGGGGGCAAATTTCATATACGCAGTATTTT	CAWSLNRGQISYTQYF
NA	TRBD2	TRBV4-3	TRBJ2-1	TGCGCCAGCAGCCGAGACGGGGTCCGGGGGGATGAGCAGTTCTTC	CASSRDGVRGDEQFF
NA	NA	TRBV20-1	TRBJ1-2	TGCAGTGGAGAAGCTAACTATGGCTACACCTTC	CSGEANYGYTF
NA	TRBD2	TRBV10-2	TRBJ2-3	TGCGCCAGCAGTTGGGTAGCGGGGGGCCTCACAGATACGCAGTATTTT	CASSWVAGGLTDTQYF
NA	TRBD1	TRBV6-1	TRBJ2-7	TGTGCCAGCAGTGAACAGGACAGGGGGCCGTACGAGCAGTACTTC	CASSEQDRGPYEQYF
NA	NA	TRBV15	TRBJ2-5	TGTGCCACTTCTACCCCCCTATCCCTTTCGGAGACCCAGTACTTC	CATSTPLSLSETQYF
NA	TRBD2	TRBV6-5	TRBJ2-3	TGTGCCAGCCGGGAGGCGGGAGAGCCAGATACGCAGTATTTT	CASREAGEPDTQYF
many	NA	TRBV6-2/TRBV6-3	TRBJ1-6	TGTGCCAGCAGTTACGACAAGTCGAGTTCACCCCTCCACTTT	CASSYDKSSSPLHF
NA	NA	TRBV28	TRBJ1-2	TGTGCCAGCAGTTCCAGACGGGGAAGTGGCTACACCTTC	CASSSRRGSGYTF
NA	NA	TRBV19	TRBJ2-3	TGTGCCAGTAGGCCGGGAGTAACGTTCACAGATACGCAGTATTTT	CASRPGVTFTDTQYF
NA	TRBD1	TRBV10-1	TRBJ1-3	TGCGCCAGCAGCGACAGGGGGCTCGGGAACACCATATATTTT	CASSDRGLGNTIYF
NA	NA	TRBV27	TRBJ1-1	TGTGCCACCAGTCCCCTGGCCCTCGGCGGCAACACTGAAGCTTTCTTT	CATSPLALGGNTEAFF
NA	NA	TRBV5-6	TRBJ1-2	TGTGCCAGCAGCCCCTGGCAGGGCATCTATGGCTACACCTTC	CASSPWQGIYGYTF
NA	NA	TRBV19	TRBJ1-6	TGTGCCAGTGGGCTAAGCTCCTATAATTCACCCCTCCACTTT	CASGLSSYNSPLHF
once	NA	TRBV28	TRBJ2-2	TGTGCCAGCAGTTTTGACGGGACCGGGGAGCTGTTTTTT	CASSFDGTGELFF
few	TRBD1	TRBV19	TRBJ1-6	TGTGCCAGTAGTACGACAGGGGAGGTTTCACCCCTCCACTTT	CASSTTGEVSPLHF
NA	TRBD1	TRBV5-4	TRBJ1-1	TGTGCCAGCAGAACGACAGGGACGAACACTGAAGCTTTCTTT	CASRTTGTNTEAFF